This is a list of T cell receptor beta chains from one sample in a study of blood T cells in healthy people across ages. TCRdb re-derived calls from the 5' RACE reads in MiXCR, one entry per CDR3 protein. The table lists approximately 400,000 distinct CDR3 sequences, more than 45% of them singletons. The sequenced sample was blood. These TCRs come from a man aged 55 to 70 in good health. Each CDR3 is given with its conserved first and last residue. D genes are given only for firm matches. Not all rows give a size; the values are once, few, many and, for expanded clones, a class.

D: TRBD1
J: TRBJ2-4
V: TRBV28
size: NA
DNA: TGTGCCAGCAGTTTACCGTCGACAGGGAACATTCAGTACTTC
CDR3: CASSLPSTGNIQYF

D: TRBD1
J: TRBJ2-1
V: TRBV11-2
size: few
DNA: TGTGCCACCAGGACAGGGGGAGGGAATGAGCAGTTCTTC
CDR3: CATRTGGGNEQFF

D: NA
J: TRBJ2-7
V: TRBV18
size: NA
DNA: TGTGCCAGCCAGGGAAGTGGCGAGCAGTACTTC
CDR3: CASQGSGEQYF

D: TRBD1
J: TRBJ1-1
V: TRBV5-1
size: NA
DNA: TGCGCCAGCAGCTTGGCCGGGACAGTGAACACTGAAGCTTTCTTT
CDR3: CASSLAGTVNTEAFF

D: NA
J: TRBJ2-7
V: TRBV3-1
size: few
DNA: TGTGCCAGCAGCCAAGGATTGACAGCGGTGGGTTACGAGCAGTACTTC
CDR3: CASSQGLTAVGYEQYF

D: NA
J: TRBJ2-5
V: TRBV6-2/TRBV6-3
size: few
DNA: TGTGCCAGCAGCGCAGAGACCCAGTACTTC
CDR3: CASSAETQYF

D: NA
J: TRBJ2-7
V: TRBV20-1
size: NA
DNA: TGCAGTGCTCGCGGACGAGCGGACGTCTACGAGCAGTACTTC
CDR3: CSARGRADVYEQYF

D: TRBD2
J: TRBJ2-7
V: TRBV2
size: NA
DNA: TGTGCCAGCATGGCGGGGGGGCCCTCCTACGAGCAGTACTTC
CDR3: CASMAGGPSYEQYF

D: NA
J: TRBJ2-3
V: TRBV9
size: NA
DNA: TGTGCCAGCAGCGTGACAGAATCAGATACGCAGTATTTT
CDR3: CASSVTESDTQYF

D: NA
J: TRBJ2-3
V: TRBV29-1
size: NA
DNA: TGCAGCGTTAGCGGGAGCACAGATACGCAGTATTTT
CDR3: CSVSGSTDTQYF

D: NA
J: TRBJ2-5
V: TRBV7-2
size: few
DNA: TGTGCCAGCAGCTTACGGTTTAGCAGGGGCCAAGAGACCCAGTACTTC
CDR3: CASSLRFSRGQETQYF

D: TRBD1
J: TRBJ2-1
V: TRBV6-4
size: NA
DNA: TGTGCCAGCAGCGCCGGGACAGAAAATGAGCAGTTCTTC
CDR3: CASSAGTENEQFF

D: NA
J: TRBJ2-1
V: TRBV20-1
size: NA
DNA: TGCAGTGCTAGACCCCTGCGAGATGAGCAGTTCTTC
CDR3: CSARPLRDEQFF

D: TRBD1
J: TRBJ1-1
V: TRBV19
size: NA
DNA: TGTGCCAGTAGTATTCCACAGGGGAGTACTGAAGCTTTCTTT
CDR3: CASSIPQGSTEAFF

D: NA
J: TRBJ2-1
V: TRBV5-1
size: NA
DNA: TGCGCCAGCAGCGTGACCCAGGTGGTTGGCGAGCAGTTCTTC
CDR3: CASSVTQVVGEQFF

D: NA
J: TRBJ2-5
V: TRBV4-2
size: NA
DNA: TGTGCCAGCAGCCAAAACCCGAGGCAGGGGGGAGAGACCCAGTACTTC
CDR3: CASSQNPRQGGETQYF

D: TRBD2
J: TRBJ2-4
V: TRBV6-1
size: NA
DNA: TGTGCCAGCAGACCGGGACTAGCGGGGGGCATAGCCAAAAACATTCAGTACTTC
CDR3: CASRPGLAGGIAKNIQYF

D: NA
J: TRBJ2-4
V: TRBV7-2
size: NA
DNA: TGTGCCAGCAGCTTTTCCGGAGGGGGGGCCAAAAACATTCAGTACTTC
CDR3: CASSFSGGGAKNIQYF

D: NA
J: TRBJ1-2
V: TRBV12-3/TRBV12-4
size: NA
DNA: TGTGCCAGCACCGAAGAGGGCGGATCTAACTATGGCTACACCTTC
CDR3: CASTEEGGSNYGYTF

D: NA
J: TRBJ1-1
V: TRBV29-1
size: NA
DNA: TGCAGCGTTGAGCCAAGGAACACTGAAGCTTTCTTT
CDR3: CSVEPRNTEAFF

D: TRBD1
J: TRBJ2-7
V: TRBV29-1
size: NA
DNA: TGCAGCGTTGGGGGACAGGGGGCCTCGTACGAGCAGTACTTC
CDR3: CSVGGQGASYEQYF

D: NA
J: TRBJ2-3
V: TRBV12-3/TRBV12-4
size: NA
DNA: TGTGCCAGCAGTCCCGGAGTGAGCGGGGATACGCAGTATTTT
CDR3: CASSPGVSGDTQYF

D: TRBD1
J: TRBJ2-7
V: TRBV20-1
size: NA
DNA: TGCAGTGCTAGAGATGGACAGGGGCTTCACTACGAGCAGTACTTC
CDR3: CSARDGQGLHYEQYF

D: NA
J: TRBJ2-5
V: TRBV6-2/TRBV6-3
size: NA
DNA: TGTGCCAGCAGTCCCCTCAGTTCCCCCTCGGGGGAGCAGTACTTC
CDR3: CASSPLSSPSGEQYF

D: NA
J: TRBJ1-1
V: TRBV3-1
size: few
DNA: TGTGCCAGCAGCAAGGGGTTTGGCGCTGAAGCTTTCTTT
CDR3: CASSKGFGAEAFF

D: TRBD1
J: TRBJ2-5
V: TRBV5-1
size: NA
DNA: TGCGCCAGCAGCAGAGGGACAGTTGTTTTTGAGACCCAGTACTTC
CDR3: CASSRGTVVFETQYF

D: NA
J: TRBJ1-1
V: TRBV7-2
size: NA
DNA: TGTGCCAGCAGCGTTAGCACTGAAGCTTTCTTT
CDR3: CASSVSTEAFF

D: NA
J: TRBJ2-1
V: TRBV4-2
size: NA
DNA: TGTGCCAGCAGCCAAGGGGAGGGGGGGTTCAATGAGCAGTTCTTC
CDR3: CASSQGEGGFNEQFF

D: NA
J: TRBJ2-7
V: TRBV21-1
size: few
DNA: TGTGCCAGCAGCAAAGCTAACAGGGGGTCGTACGAGCAGTACTTC
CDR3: CASSKANRGSYEQYF

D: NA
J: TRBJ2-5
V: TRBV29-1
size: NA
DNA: TGCAGCGTTGAGGGGTGGGGGGATGAGACCCAGTACTTC
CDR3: CSVEGWGDETQYF

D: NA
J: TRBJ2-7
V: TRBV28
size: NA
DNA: TGTGCCAGCACTTCCCGATACGAGCAGTACTTC
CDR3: CASTSRYEQYF

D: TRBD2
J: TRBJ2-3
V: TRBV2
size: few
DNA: TGTGCCAGCAGTGAGGGACTAGCATCCGATACGCAGTATTTT
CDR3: CASSEGLASDTQYF